This T cell receptor beta chain was sequenced for a study of T cells after yellow fever vaccination. The CDR3 length is 15 residues. The V end was cut by 1 base, the J end by 4 bases, with 14 bases between. The germline V gene encodes CDR1 SGHTA and CDR2 FQGNSA. About this clonotype itself: Its matching antigen is unknown.

As TCR cDNA was made by 5'RACE template switching, a universal primer site and UMIs were added. Each CDR3 protein is one row after TCRdb ran MiXCR on the 5' RACE reads. The sample yields some 350,000 distinct CDR3 sequences, 8% to 10% seen once. General observations from the study: There was a small share of clonotypes that showed up in both the CD4 and CD8 compartments. A weaker but faster secondary response was observed, peaking on day 5 versus 15. Reappearance after the booster was observed for most primary-vaccination clones (roughly 97% CD4, around 90% CD8).

The V call is TRBV7-2, the J call TRBJ2-7; D is uncertain. The sequencing here drew on PBMCs, taken on the day of the first yellow fever vaccination. The sequence was obtained from a man in his late teens or twenties who received the YFV17D yellow fever vaccine. The CDR3 nucleotides are TGTGCCAGCAGCTTAGTAGGCCAAAATTCGTACGAGCAGTACTTC. Translating it yields CASSLVGQNSYEQYF.